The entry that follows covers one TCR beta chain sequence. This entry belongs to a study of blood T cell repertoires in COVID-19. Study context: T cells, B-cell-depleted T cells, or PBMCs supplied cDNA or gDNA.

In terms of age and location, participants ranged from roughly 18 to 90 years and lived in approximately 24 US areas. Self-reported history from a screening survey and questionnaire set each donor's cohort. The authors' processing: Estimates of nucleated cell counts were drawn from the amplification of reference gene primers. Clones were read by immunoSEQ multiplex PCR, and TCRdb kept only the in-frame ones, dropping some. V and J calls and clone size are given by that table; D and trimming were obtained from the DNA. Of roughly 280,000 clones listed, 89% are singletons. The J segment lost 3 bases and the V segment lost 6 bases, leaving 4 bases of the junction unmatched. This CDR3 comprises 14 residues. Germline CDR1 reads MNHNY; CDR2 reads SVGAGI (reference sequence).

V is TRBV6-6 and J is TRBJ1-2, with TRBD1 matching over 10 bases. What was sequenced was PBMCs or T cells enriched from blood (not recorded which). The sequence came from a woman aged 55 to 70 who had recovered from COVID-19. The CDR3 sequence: CASSMTGGDYGYTF. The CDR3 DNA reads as TGTGCCAGCAGCATGACAGGGGGCGACTATGGCTACACCTTC.